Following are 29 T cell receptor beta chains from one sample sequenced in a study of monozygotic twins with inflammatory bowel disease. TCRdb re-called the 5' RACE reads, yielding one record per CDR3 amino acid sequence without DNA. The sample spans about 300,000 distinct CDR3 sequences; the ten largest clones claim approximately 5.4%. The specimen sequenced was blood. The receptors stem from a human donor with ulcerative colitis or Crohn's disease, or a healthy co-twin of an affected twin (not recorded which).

CDR3 protein: CASSMSGGTEAFF. This chain joins TRBV19 and TRBJ1-1; lacking DNA, the TRBD1 call made by TCRdb goes unchecked. The germline V gene has CDR1 LNHDA and CDR2 SQIVND (reference sequence). This CDR3 comprises 13 residues.

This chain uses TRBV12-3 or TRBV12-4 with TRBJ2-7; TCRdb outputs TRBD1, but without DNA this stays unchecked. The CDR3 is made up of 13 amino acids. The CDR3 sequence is CASSWDKAYEQYF.

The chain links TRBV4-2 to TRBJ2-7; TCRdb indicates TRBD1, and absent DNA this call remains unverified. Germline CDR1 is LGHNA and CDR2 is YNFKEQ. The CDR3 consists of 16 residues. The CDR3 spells CASSQTGTGVYYEQYF.

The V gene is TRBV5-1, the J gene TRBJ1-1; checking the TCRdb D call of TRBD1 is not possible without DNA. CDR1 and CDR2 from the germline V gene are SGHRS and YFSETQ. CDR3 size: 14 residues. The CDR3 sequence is CASSLNDPDTEAFF.

CDR3 protein: CASSLVSGGRIDTQYF. The genes are TRBV11-2 and TRBJ2-3; the TCRdb call, TRBD2, lacks DNA for checking. Germline V gene data show CDR1 as SGHAT and CDR2 as FQNNGV. This CDR3 is built from 16 residues.

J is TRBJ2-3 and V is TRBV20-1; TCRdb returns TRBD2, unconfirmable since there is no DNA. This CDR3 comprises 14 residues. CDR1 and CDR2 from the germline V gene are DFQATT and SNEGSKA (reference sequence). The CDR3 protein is CSARGEGVSDTQYF.

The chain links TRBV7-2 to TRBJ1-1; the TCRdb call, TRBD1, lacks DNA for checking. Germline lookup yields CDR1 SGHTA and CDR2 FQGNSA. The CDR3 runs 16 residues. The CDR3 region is CASSLASGTRNTEAFF.

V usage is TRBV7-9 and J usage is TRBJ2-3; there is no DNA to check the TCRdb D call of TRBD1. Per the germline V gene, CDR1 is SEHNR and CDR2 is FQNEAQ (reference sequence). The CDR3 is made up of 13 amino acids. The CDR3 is CASSLIPPDTQYF.

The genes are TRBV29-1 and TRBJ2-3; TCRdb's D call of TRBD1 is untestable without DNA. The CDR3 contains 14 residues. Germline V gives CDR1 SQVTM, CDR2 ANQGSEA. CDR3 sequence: CSVELPDRPDTQYF.

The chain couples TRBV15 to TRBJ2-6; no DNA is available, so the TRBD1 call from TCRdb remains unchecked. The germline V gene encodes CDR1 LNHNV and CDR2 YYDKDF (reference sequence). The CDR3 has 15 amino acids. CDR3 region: CATSREGTGANVLTF.

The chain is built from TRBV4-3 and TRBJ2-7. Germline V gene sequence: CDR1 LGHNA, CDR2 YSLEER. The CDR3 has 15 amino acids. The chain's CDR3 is CASSQVWTGAHEQYF.

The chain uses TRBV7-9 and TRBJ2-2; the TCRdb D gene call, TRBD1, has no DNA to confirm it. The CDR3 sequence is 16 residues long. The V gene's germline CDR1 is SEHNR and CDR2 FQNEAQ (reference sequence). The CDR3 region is CASSPTGGRDTGELFF.

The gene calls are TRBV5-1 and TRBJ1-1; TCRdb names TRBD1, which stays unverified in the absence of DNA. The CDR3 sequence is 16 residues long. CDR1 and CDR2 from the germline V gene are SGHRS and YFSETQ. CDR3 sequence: CASSLNRDRLNTEAFF.

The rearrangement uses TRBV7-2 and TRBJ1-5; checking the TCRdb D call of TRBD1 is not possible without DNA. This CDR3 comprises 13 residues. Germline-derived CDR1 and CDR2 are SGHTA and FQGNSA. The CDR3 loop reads CASSSQGNQPQHF.

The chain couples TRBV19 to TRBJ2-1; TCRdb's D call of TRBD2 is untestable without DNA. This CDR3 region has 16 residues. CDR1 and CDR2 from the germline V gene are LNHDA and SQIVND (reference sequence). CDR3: CASSMRQGPSYNEQFF.

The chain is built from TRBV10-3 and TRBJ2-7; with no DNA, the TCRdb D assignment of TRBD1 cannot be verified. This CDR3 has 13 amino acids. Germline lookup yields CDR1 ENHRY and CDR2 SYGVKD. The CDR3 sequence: CAIRRTGGNEQYF.

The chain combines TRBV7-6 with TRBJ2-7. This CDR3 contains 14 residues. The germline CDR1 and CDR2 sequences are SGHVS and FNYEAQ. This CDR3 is CASSVEVRSYEQYF.

This CDR3 reads CASSPTRQTSTDTQYF. V is TRBV18 and J is TRBJ2-3. The germline gives CDR1 KGHSH, CDR2 LQKENI. The CDR3 is 16 residues long.

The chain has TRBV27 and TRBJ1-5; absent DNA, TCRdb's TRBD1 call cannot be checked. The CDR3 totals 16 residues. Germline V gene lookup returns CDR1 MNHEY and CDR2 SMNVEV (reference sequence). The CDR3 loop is CASSLTGQGSHQPQHF.

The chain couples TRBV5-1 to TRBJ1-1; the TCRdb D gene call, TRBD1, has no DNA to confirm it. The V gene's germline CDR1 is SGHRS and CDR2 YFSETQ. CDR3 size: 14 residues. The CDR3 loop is CASSPDSSNTEAFF.

The CDR3 here is CASSIYSGEQETQYF. This chain links TRBV5-1 with TRBJ2-5; TCRdb's D gene call, TRBD2, goes unchecked for lack of DNA. Germline assignment: CDR1 SGHRS and CDR2 YFSETQ. CDR3 length: 15 residues.

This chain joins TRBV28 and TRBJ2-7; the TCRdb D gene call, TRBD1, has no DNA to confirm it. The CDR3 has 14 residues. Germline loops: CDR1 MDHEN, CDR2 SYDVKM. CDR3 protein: CASRPPGRKYEQYF. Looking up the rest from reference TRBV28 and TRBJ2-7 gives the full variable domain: DVKVTQSSRYLVKRTGEKVFLECVQDMDHENMFWYRQDPGLGLRLIYFSYDVKMKEKGDIPEGYSVSREKKERFSLILESASTNQTSMYLCASRPPGRKYEQYFGPGTRLTVT.

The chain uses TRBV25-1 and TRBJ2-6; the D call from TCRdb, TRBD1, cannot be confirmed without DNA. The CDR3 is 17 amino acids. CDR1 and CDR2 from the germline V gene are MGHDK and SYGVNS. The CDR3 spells CASSNRDRGWGANVLTF.

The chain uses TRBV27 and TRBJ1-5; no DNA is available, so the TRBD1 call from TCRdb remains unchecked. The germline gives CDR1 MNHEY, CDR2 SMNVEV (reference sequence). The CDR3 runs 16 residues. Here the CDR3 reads CASSPTARGSNQPQHF.

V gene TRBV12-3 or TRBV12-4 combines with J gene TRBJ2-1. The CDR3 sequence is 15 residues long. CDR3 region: CASIHGGSSYNEQFF.

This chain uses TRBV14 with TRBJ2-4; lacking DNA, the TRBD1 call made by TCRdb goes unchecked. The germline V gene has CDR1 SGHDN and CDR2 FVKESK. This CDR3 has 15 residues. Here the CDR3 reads CASSHHTGFGDIQYF.

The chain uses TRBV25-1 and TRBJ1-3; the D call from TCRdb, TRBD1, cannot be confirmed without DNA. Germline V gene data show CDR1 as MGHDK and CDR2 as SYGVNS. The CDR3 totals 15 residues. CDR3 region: CASSDSGNGGNTIYF.

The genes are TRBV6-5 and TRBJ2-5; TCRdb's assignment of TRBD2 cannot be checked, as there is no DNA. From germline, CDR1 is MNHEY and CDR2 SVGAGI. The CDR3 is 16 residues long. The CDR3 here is CASSYSGLAGGQTQYF.

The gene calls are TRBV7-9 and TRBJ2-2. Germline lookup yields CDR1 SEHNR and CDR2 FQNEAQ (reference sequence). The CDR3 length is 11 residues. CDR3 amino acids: CASTTVGELFF.